This T cell receptor (beta chain) was recovered during a study of monozygotic twins with inflammatory bowel disease. From germline, CDR1 is SGHRS and CDR2 YFSETQ. This CDR3 is 15 amino acids long. Each CDR3 protein gets one entry in TCRdb, which reprocessed the 5' RACE reads and gives no DNA. This table lists about 200,000 distinct CDR3 sequences. The sample consisted of blood. The sequence was collected from a human donor with ulcerative colitis or Crohn's disease, or a healthy co-twin of an affected twin (not recorded which). This sequence joins TRBV5-1 and TRBJ2-1; with no DNA, the TCRdb D assignment of TRBD2 cannot be verified. This CDR3 is CASSVLAGLNNEQFF.